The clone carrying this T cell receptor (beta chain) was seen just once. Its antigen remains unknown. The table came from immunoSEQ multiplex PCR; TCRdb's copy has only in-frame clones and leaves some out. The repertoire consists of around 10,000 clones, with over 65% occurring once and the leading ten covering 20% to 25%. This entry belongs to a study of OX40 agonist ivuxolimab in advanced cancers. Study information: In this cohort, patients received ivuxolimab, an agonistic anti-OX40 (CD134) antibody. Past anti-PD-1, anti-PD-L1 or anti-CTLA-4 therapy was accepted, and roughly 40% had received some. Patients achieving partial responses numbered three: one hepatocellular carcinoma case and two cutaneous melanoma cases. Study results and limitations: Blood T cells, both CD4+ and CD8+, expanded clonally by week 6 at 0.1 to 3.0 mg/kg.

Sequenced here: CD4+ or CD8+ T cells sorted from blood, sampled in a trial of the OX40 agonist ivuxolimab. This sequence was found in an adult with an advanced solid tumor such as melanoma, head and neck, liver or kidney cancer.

The CDR3 nucleotides read TGCAGCGTTTTTGCGGGACAGACTGAAGCTTTCTTT. This encodes CSVFAGQTEAFF. The gene calls are TRBV29-1 and TRBJ1-1; 7 nucleotides line up with TRBD1. CDR1 is SQVTM and CDR2 is ANQGSEA in the germline V gene. The ends lost 5 bases at V and 5 bases at J; junction bases unmatched: 5. This CDR3 comprises 12 residues.